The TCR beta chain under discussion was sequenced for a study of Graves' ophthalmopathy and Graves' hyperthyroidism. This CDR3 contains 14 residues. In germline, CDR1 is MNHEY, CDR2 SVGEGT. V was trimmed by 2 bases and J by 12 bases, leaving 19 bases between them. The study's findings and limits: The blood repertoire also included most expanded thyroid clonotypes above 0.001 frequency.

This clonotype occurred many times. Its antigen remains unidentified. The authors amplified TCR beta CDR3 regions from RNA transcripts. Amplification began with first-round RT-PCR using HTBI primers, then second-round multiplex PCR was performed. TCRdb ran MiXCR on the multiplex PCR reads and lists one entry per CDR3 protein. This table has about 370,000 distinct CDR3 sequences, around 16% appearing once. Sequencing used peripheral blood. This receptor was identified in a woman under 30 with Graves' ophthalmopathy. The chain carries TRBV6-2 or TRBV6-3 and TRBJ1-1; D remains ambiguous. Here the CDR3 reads CASSYPDPPSETFF. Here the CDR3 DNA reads TGTGCCAGCAGTTACCCGGACCCTCCTAGCGAGACTTTCTTT.